This entry describes one T cell receptor (beta chain). Its antigen is unidentified. Germline-derived CDR1 and CDR2 are MGHRA and YSYEKL. V was shortened by 3 bases and J by 3 bases, with 17 bases between the two germline ends. This CDR3 contains 16 residues. The protocol was immunoSEQ multiplex PCR, while the TCRdb copy is restricted to in-frame clones and leaves out a portion. The data hold more than 140,000 clones, with nearly 80% observed a single time. The record originates from a study of PD-1 blockade in classical Hodgkin lymphoma. Turning to the study itself: Nivolumab dosed at 3 mg/kg went to patients intravenously every 2 weeks.

With no exception, relapse followed autologous stem cell transplantation in all patients, and brentuximab vedotin exposure varied. Study-wide findings and caveats: At C4D1, TCR diversity had climbed significantly for CD4+ cells, though not for CD8+ cells. For complete responders, baseline diversity was comparable to that of newly diagnosed patients.

The sample here was peripheral blood mononuclear cells (PBMCs), taken before the second cycle of nivolumab. This receptor was obtained from a human donor with classical Hodgkin lymphoma. The genes are TRBV4-1 and TRBJ1-1; D not certain. The CDR3 nucleotides read TGCGCCAGCAGCCACTTTGGGGAGGGCCGGGACACTGAAGCTTTCTTT. Translated, it gives CASSHFGEGRDTEAFF.